A single sample is the source of the 9 T cell receptor beta chains below, sequenced in a study of CD8+ T cells in alopecia areata. Following RNA extraction, reverse transcription yielded cDNA that acted as the sequencing template. This table comes from immunoSEQ multiplex PCR, and its TCRdb copy is limited to in-frame clones, with some not included. The top ten hold around a sixth of the sample, which has 70,000 or so clones, 60% seen once. Sequenced material: CD8+ T cells sorted from blood, taken at week 0. All receptors derive from a human donor with alopecia areata.

This clone was seen just once. The rearrangement uses TRBV10-3 and TRBJ2-5; 7 bases line up with TRBD2. Germline V gene lookup returns CDR1 ENHRY and CDR2 SYGVKD. The CDR3 loop spans 11 amino acids. The J segment lost 13 bases and the V segment lost 3 bases, leaving 5 bases of the junction unmatched. As DNA, the CDR3 is TGTGCCATCAGTGACGCGGGAGTGGTGTACTTC. Translation gives CAISDAGVVYF.

This clone was seen once. The chain links TRBV25-1 to TRBJ2-1; D gene ambiguous. There are 13 residues in the CDR3. Between the trimmed V and J ends, which lost 4 bases and 7 bases, there was a span of 11 bases. CDR1 MGHDK and CDR2 SYGVNS come from the germline V gene. CDR3 DNA: TGTGCCAGCAGTGGAACCCTTCGGAATGAGCAGTTCTTC. Protein: CASSGTLRNEQFF.

The CDR3 protein is CASTNWGREQYF. CDR3 DNA sequence: TGTGCCAGCACAAATTGGGGTAGGGAGCAGTACTTC. The gene calls are TRBV28 and TRBJ2-7; no clear D. CDR3 length: 12 residues. Germline loops: CDR1 MDHEN, CDR2 SYDVKM. The germline V and J ends were trimmed by 7 bases and 7 bases, with 14 bases remaining between them.

The V gene is TRBV4-1, the J gene TRBJ1-5; D gene unclear. V was trimmed by 2 bases and J by 9 bases, leaving 17 bases between them. The V gene's germline CDR1 is MGHRA and CDR2 YSYEKL. The CDR3 contains 15 residues. CDR3 sequence reads: CASSQLAVGIAPQHF. CDR3 coding DNA: TGCGCCAGCAGCCAATTAGCGGTGGGGATCGCGCCCCAGCATTTT.

J is TRBJ1-2 and V is TRBV27; no firm D call. Germline V gives CDR1 MNHEY, CDR2 SMNVEV (reference sequence). The ends were cut back, 2 bases at V and 6 bases at J, with 10 bases in the middle. The CDR3 spans 13 residues. The CDR3 DNA is TGTGCCAGCAGTTTAACGCCCGCGGATGGCTACACCTTC. This codes for CASSLTPADGYTF.

The chain combines TRBV25-1 with TRBJ2-7, with unresolved D. The V gene's germline CDR1 is MGHDK and CDR2 SYGVNS. The CDR3 spans 15 residues. V was shortened by 3 bases and J by 2 bases, with 14 bases between the two germline ends. CDR3 sequence (DNA): TGTGCCAGCAGTGAGCTTGCCAACAACCCCTACGAGCAGTACTTC. It specifies CASSELANNPYEQYF.

V is TRBV27 and J is TRBJ2-7, with TRBD1 matching 7 bases. The CDR3 covers 15 residues. The V gene's germline CDR1 is MNHEY and CDR2 SMNVEV (reference sequence). J lost 0 bases, V lost 5 bases, and 7 bases had no gene match. The CDR3: CASSVTGALSYEQYF. DNA of the CDR3: TGTGCCAGCAGTGTCACAGGGGCCCTCTCCTACGAGCAGTACTTC.

CDR3 loop: CASSPLLGQQETQYF. CDR3 in DNA: TGTGCCAGCAGTCCCCTCTTGGGACAGCAAGAGACCCAGTACTTC. J is TRBJ2-5 and V is TRBV27; 7 nucleotides agree with TRBD1. V lost 5 bases to trimming and J lost 2 bases; unmatched junction nucleotides: 8. This CDR3 comprises 15 residues. Germline-derived CDR1 and CDR2 are MNHEY and SMNVEV (reference sequence).

This clone was found a few times. The chain combines TRBV30 with TRBJ2-7; D gene uncertain. This CDR3 comprises 14 residues. Germline CDR1 reads GTSNPN; CDR2 reads SVGIG (reference sequence). V dropped 5 bases and J dropped 0 bases, with 14 bases sitting between them. CDR3 loop: CAWEPPGDSYEQYF. The CDR3 bases are TGTGCCTGGGAGCCCCCTGGGGACTCCTACGAGCAGTACTTC. The variable domain in full, with the rest retrieved from reference TRBV30 and TRBJ2-7, is SQTIHQWPATLVQPVGSPLSLECTVEGTSNPNLYWYRQAAGRGLQLLFYSVGIGQISSEVPQNLSASRPQDRQFILSSKKLLLSDSGFYLCAWEPPGDSYEQYFGPGTRLTVT.